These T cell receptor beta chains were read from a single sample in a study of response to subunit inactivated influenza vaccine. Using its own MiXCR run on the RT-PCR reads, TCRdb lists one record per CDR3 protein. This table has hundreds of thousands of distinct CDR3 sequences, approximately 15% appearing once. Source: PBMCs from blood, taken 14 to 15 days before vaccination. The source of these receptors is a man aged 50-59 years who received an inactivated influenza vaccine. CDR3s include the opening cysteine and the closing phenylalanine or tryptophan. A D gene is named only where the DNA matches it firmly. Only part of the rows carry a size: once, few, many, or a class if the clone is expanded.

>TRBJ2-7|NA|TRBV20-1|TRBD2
TGCAGTGCTAGAGGCCCGACTAGCGGTTCCTACGAGCAGTACTTC
CSARGPTSGSYEQYF
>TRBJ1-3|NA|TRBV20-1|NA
TGCAGTGCTAGCAAAACAGGGGGAAACACCATATATTTT
CSASKTGGNTIYF
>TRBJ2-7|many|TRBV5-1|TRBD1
TGTGCCAGCAGCTCGGACAGGCCCTACGAGCAGTACTTC
CASSSDRPYEQYF
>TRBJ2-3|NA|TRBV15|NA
TGTGCCACCAGCAGCCGTACAGATACGCAGTATTTT
CATSSRTDTQYF
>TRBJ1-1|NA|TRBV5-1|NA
TGCGCCAGCAGCAAGATTAGGGGAACTGAAGCTTTCTTT
CASSKIRGTEAFF
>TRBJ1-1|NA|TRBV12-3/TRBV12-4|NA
TGTGCCACAGCCGAACGATTGGGCAGGGATACTGAAGCTTTCTTT
CATAERLGRDTEAFF
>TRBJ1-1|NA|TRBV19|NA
TGTGCCAGTAGTATGATAGGGTCAGGCACTGAAGCTTTCTTT
CASSMIGSGTEAFF
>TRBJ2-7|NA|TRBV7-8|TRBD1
TGTGCCAGCAGTGACAGGGCAGGAGGATACGAGCAGTACTTC
CASSDRAGGYEQYF
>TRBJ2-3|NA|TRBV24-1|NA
TGTGCCACCAGTGATTTGGCAGGGGACAGCACAGATACGCAGTATTTT
CATSDLAGDSTDTQYF
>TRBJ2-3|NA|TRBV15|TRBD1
TGTGCCACCAGCAGGGGGACAGGGGCGACAGATACGCAGTATTTT
CATSRGTGATDTQYF
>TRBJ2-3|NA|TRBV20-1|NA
TGCAGTGCTAGGTTCGGGGCTAGCACAGATACGCAGTATTTT
CSARFGASTDTQYF
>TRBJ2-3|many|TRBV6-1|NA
TGTGCCAGCAGACAACCTAGCGGCACAGATACGCAGTATTTT
CASRQPSGTDTQYF
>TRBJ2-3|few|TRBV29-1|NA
TGCAGCGTTGAATATCGGGGGGCTAGCACAGATACGCAGTATTTT
CSVEYRGASTDTQYF
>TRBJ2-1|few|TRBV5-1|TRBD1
TGCGCCAGCAGCTTGAGACAGGGGACAGGCAATGAGCAGTTCTTC
CASSLRQGTGNEQFF
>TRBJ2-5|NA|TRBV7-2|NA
TGTGCCACCTCCTGGAACGGACTCAAAGAGACCCAGTACTTC
CATSWNGLKETQYF
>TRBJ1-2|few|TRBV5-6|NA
TGTGCCAGCAGCCCTGACACCGAGCATGGCTACACCTTC
CASSPDTEHGYTF
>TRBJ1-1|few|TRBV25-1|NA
TGTGCCAGCAGTGACCCGGGGTTCGAGCGGAACACTGAAGCTTTCTTT
CASSDPGFERNTEAFF
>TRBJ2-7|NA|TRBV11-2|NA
TGTGCCAGCAGCCAACAGACTAGCTCCTACGAGCAGTACTTC
CASSQQTSSYEQYF
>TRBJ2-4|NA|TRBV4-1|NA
TGCGCCAGCAGCCAAGATACAGGGCGTTACATTCAGTACTTC
CASSQDTGRYIQYF
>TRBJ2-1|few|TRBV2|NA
TGTGCCAGCAGTGGGGAATACAATGAGCAGTTCTTC
CASSGEYNEQFF
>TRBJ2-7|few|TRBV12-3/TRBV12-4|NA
TGTGCCAGCAGTTTTGGCAGATCCAGCTCCTACGAGCAGTACTTC
CASSFGRSSSYEQYF
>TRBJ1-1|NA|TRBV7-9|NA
TGTGCCAGCAGCTCAGGGATCGGGGGGGGGACTGAAGCTTTCTTT
CASSSGIGGGTEAFF
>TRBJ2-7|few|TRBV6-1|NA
TGTGCCAGCAGTGATGAGCGCCTAGACTCCTACGAGCAGTACTTC
CASSDERLDSYEQYF
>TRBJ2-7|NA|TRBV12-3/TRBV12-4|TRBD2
TGTGCCAGCAGTTCCGGACTAGCGGGGGGCCTCAGTCCCTACGAGCAGTACTTC
CASSSGLAGGLSPYEQYF
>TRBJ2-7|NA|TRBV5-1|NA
TGCGCCAGCAGCTTGGTGCGGGGCTCCTACGAGCAGTACTTC
CASSLVRGSYEQYF
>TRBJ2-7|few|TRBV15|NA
TGTGCCACCAGCAGAGTTCTGACCTCCTACGAGCAGTACTTC
CATSRVLTSYEQYF
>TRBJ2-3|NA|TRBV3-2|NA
TGTGCCAGCACCCCGACAGGGATACGCACAGATACGCAGTATTTT
CASTPTGIRTDTQYF
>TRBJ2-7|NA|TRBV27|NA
TGTGCCAGCAGTTTATTAAGGGAATCCTACGAGCAGTACTTC
CASSLLRESYEQYF
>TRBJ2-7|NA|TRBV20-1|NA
TGCAGTGCTAGCGGCCCGAGGGAGACGTCCTACGAGCAGTACTTC
CSASGPRETSYEQYF
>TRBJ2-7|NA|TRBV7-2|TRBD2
TGTGCCAGCAGCTTGCGACTAGCGGGATCCTACGAGCAGTACTTC
CASSLRLAGSYEQYF
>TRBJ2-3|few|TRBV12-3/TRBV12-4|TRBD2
TGTGCCAGCAGTCCCTCGCGGGGGGGCCTGAATACAGATACGCAGTATTTT
CASSPSRGGLNTDTQYF
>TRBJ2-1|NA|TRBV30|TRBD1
TGTGCCTGGAGCCCCGGGACAGGGATGAAGTTCTTC
CAWSPGTGMKFF
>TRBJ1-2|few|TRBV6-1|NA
TGTGCCAGCAGTGGTACGGGTTACTATGGCTACACCTTC
CASSGTGYYGYTF
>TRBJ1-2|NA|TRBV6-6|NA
TGTGCCGGGAGCTGGCTTAGCTATGGCTACACCTTC
CAGSWLSYGYTF
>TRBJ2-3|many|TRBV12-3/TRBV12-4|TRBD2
TGTGCCAGCAGTGTCTATAGCGGGGGGGCCACAGATACGCAGTATTTT
CASSVYSGGATDTQYF
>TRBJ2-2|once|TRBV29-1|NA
TGCAGCGGCACAGGCGGCGCCGGGGAGCTGTTTTTT
CSGTGGAGELFF
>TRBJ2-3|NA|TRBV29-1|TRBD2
TGCAGCGTTCTTGATGCGGGAGGGCCTTCAGATACGCAGTATTTT
CSVLDAGGPSDTQYF
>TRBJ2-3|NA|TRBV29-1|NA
TGCAGCGTTGAACCGTTCTCAGATACGCAGTATTTT
CSVEPFSDTQYF
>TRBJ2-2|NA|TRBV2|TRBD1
TGTGCCAGCAATTACAGGGGGTCAACCGGGGAGCTGTTTTTT
CASNYRGSTGELFF
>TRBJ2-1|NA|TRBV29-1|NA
TGCAGCGTAGCCGGGACCCGCAATGAGCAGTTCTTC
CSVAGTRNEQFF
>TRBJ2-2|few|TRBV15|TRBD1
TGTGCCACCAGCTTAAGACAGGGGCGCGCCGGGGAGCTGTTTTTT
CATSLRQGRAGELFF
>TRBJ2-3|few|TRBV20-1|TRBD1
TGCAGTGCTGGGGACAGCCTCACAGATACGCAGTATTTT
CSAGDSLTDTQYF
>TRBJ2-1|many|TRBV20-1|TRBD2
TGCAGTGCTAGTGACGCTAGCGGGGCTAATGAGCAGTTCTTC
CSASDASGANEQFF
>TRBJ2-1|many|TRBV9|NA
TGTGCCAGCAGCAAAGGGGGGCCTGGGGTTGAGCAGTTCTTC
CASSKGGPGVEQFF
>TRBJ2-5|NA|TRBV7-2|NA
TGTGCCAGCAGCTTAGAAAGCCCCTTAGGGGAGACCCAGTACTTC
CASSLESPLGETQYF
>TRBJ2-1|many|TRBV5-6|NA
TGTGCCAGCAGCCAGACCTTGTCGGCCTTCTACAATGAGCAGTTCTTC
CASSQTLSAFYNEQFF
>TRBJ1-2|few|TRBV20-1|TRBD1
TGCAGTGCTAGAGCCCTGGCAGGGGGCGGTAACTATGGCTACACCTTC
CSARALAGGGNYGYTF
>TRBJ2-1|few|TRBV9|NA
TGTGCCAGCAGCCCATATACTAAGGAGCAGTTCTTC
CASSPYTKEQFF
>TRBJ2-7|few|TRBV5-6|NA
TGTGCCAGCAGCTTGAACGACGAGCAGTACTTC
CASSLNDEQYF